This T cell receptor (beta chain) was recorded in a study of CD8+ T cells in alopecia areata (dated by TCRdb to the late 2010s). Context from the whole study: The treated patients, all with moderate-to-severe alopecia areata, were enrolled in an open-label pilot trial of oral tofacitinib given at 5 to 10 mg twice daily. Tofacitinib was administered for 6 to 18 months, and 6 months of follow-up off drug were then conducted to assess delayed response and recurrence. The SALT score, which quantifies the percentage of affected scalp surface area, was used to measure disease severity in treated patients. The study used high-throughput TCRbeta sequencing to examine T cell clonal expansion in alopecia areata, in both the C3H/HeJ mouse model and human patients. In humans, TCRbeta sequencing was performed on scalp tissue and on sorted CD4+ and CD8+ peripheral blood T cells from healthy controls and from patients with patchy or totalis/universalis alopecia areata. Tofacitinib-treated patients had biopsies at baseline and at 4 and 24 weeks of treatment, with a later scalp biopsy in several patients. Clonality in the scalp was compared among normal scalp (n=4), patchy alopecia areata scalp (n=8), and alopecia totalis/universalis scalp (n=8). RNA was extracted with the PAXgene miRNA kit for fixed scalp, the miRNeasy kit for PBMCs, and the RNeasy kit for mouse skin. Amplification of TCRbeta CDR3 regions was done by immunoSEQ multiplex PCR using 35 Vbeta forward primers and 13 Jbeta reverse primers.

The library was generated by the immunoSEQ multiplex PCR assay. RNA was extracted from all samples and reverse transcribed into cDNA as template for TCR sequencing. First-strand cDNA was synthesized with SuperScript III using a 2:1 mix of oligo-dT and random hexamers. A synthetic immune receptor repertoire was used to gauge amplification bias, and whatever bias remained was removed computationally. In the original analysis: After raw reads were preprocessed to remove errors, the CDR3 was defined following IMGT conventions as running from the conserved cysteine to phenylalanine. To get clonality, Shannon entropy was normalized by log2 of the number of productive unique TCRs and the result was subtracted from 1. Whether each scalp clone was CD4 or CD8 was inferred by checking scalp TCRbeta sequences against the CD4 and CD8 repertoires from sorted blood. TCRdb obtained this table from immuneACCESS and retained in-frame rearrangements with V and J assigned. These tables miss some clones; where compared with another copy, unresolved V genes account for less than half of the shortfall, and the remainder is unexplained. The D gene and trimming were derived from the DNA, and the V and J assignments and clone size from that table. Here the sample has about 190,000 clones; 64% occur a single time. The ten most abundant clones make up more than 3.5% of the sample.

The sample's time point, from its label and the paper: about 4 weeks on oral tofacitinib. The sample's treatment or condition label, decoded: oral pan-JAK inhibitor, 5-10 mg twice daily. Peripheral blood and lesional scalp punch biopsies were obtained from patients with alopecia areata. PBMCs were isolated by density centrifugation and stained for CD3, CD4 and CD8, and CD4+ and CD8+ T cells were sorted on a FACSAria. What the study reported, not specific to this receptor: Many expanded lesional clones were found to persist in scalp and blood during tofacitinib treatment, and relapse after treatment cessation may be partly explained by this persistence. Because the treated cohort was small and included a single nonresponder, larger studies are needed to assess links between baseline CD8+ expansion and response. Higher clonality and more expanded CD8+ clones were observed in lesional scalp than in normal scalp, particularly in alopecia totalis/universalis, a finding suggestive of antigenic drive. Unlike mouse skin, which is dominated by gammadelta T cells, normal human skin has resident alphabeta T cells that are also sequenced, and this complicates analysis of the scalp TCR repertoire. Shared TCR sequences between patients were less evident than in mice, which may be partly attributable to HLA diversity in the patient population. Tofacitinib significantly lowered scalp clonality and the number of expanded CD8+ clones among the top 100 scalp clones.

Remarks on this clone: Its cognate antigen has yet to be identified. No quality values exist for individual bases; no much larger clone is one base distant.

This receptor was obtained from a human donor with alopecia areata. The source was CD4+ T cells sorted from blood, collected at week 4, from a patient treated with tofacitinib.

The CDR3 has the sequence CASSPLIRSTEAFF. Read as DNA, the sequence is TGCGCCAGCAGCCCCCTCATCCGGAGCACTGAAGCTTTCTTT. The rearrangement joined TRBV5-1 to TRBJ1-1; the D gene cannot be resolved reliably. From cysteine to phenylalanine, the CDR3 is 14 amino acids long. CDR3 DNA is the only sequence kept; it has 42 bases, read in frame from the first base. Looking up the germline V gene yields CDR1 SGHRS and CDR2 YFSETQ. V sheds 4 bases and J sheds 4 bases, leaving 14 bases between their ends.